These 9 T cell receptor beta chains originate from one sample sequenced in a study of blood T cell repertoires in COVID-19. The table came from immunoSEQ multiplex PCR; TCRdb's copy has only in-frame clones and leaves some out. This sample has 120,000 or so clones, with approximately 80% found just once. The sample consisted of peripheral blood. The receptors were sampled from a woman between 50 and 59 years old with acute or convalescent COVID-19.

The CDR3 coding sequence is TGTGCCTGGAAAGGTAGCGGGGGGTTCATCGCCACAGATACGCAGTATTTT. Its protein product is CAWKGSGGFIATDTQYF. The rearrangement joins TRBV30 to TRBJ2-3; 10 bases fit TRBD2. V was pared by 4 bases and J by 2 bases, with 12 bases of the junction left unmatched. The germline V gene encodes CDR1 GTSNPN and CDR2 SVGIG (reference sequence). The CDR3 totals 17 residues.

The V call is TRBV6-1, the J call TRBJ1-6; unclear D gene. CDR3 length equals 12 residues. Germline values: CDR1 MNHNS, CDR2 SASEGT. V was trimmed by 2 bases and J by 13 bases, leaving 9 bases between them. The CDR3 DNA sequence: TGTGCCAGCAGTGAAATGTCCTCCCCCCTCCACTTT. Protein product: CASSEMSSPLHF.

This rearrangement joins TRBV7-6 to TRBJ2-1; 8 bases align to TRBD2. CDR3 length equals 18 residues. The germline gives CDR1 SGHVS, CDR2 FNYEAQ. V lost 4 bases to trimming and J lost 6 bases; unmatched junction nucleotides: 17. CDR3 sequence: CASSSRRLAPQAVNEQFF. Written as DNA, the CDR3 is TGTGCCAGCAGCTCCCGCCGACTAGCGCCCCAGGCCGTCAATGAGCAGTTCTTC.

This clone appeared a single time. The chain employs TRBV6-1 and TRBJ1-5; TRBD1 is a possible D gene (6 bases). The CDR3 extends over 17 amino acids. Trimming took 0 bases from V and 0 from J, leaving 12 bases between them. Germline assignment: CDR1 MNHNS and CDR2 SASEGT. In DNA, the CDR3 is TGTGCCAGCAGTGAAGCCCGGACAGCTAATAGCAATCAGCCCCAGCATTTT. Protein sequence: CASSEARTANSNQPQHF.

This clone was seen a few times. The V and J genes are TRBV2 and TRBJ1-6, with D uncertain. Trimming removed 6 bases at V and 7 bases at J, with 13 bases between. The CDR3 length is 14 residues. The germline gives CDR1 SNHLY, CDR2 FYNNEI. This CDR3 reads CASRIGDSNSPLHF. CDR3 coding DNA: TGTGCCAGCAGAATTGGAGATTCCAATTCACCCCTCCACTTT.

The chain is built from TRBV2 and TRBJ1-1; D is uncertain. The ends were cut back, 2 bases at V and 4 bases at J, with 8 bases in the middle. The CDR3 length is 13 residues. Per the germline V gene, CDR1 is SNHLY and CDR2 is FYNNEI. The CDR3 sequence: CASSESSLTEAFF. The CDR3 nucleotides are TGTGCCAGCAGTGAATCCAGTCTCACTGAAGCTTTCTTT. The variable domain in full, completed from reference TRBV2 and TRBJ1-1, reads EPEVTQTPSHQVTQMGQEVILRCVPISNHLYFYWYRQILGQKVEFLVSFYNNEISEKSEIFDDQFSVERPDGSNFTLKIRSTKLEDSAMYFCASSESSLTEAFFGQGTRLTVV.

The chain recombines TRBV5-1 with TRBJ1-1, with a possible D match to TRBD1 (5 bases). The CDR3 runs to 12 residues. Germline V gene lookup returns CDR1 SGHRS and CDR2 YFSETQ. Trimming removed 4 bases at V and 4 bases at J, with 8 bases between. CDR3 protein: CASSRQPTEAFF. The CDR3 DNA follows: TGCGCCAGCAGCAGACAGCCCACTGAAGCTTTCTTT.

This chain links TRBV18 with TRBJ2-2; tentatively, D is TRBD1 (6 bases). Trimming removed 4 bases at V and 1 base at J, with 10 bases between. The CDR3 extends over 15 amino acids. The germline V gene has CDR1 KGHSH and CDR2 LQKENI. CDR3 residues: CASSQDRLNTGELFF. CDR3 bases: TGTGCCAGCTCACAGGACAGATTGAACACCGGGGAGCTGTTTTTT.

This clone has only one observation. The chain joins TRBV3-1 (or the pseudogene TRBV3-2) to TRBJ2-2; a possible D gene is TRBD2 (5 bases). Germline values: CDR1 LGHDT, CDR2 YNNKEL (reference sequence). Trimming shortened V by 4 bases and J by 2 bases, and 14 bases separated the two germline ends. The CDR3 is 16 amino acids. CDR3 sequence reads: CASSPWASLNTGELFF. CDR3 bases: TGTGCCAGCAGCCCCTGGGCTAGCCTAAACACCGGGGAGCTGTTTTTT.